Presented here are 31 T cell receptor beta chains from one specimen sequenced in a study of type 1 regulatory T cells. MiXCR was run by TCRdb on the reads, yielding one entry per CDR3 protein. The repertoire includes some 90,000 distinct CDR3 sequences, about 28% of them detected once, and roughly 2.2% sits in the top ten. The specimen was CD4+ T cells, either the whole sample or a sorted fraction (not recorded which). These receptors all stem from a human donor in good health.

The J gene is TRBJ2-6, the V gene TRBV11-1, with TRBD1 as a possible D gene (5 bases). The CDR3 spans 18 residues. CDR1 and CDR2 (germline): SGHAT, FQDESV (reference sequence). V was cut by 1 base and J by 0 bases, with 13 bases left in between. CDR3 loop: CASSLVFQGASGANVLTF. DNA of the CDR3: TGTGCCAGCAGCTTAGTATTCCAGGGTGCCTCTGGGGCCAACGTCCTGACTTTC.

A few counts support this clonotype. J is TRBJ2-7 and V is TRBV20-1; 11 bases are shared with TRBD1. V shed 1 base, J shed 3 bases, and the junction held 14 bases outside the gene matches. The CDR3 runs 18 residues. Per germline, CDR1 DFQATT and CDR2 SNEGSKA (reference sequence). CDR3 nucleotides: TGCAGTGCTAGAGTGGGGACAGGGGGTTCTAAGGAGTTCTACGAGCAGTACTTC. Protein product: CSARVGTGGSKEFYEQYF.

This clonotype has more than one count but fewer than ten. The V gene is TRBV2, the J gene TRBJ2-7; 7 positions agree with TRBD2. The CDR3 has 16 residues. V trimming: 4 bases; J trimming: 2 bases; junction bases outside the gene matches: 11. CDR1 is SNHLY and CDR2 is FYNNEI in the germline V gene. CDR3 region: CASSGRSSSGTYEQYF. The DNA of the CDR3 is TGTGCCAGCAGTGGTAGGTCGTCTAGCGGAACCTACGAGCAGTACTTC.

Concerning this clonotype itself: Without the conserved terminal phenylalanine or tryptophan, this CDR3 likely stems from a read error. The chain uses TRBV2 and TRBJ2-3, with D perhaps TRBD1 (5 bases). Trimming removed 7 bases at V and 2 bases at J, with 13 bases between. Germline CDR1 is SNHLY and CDR2 is FYNNEI. The CDR3 spans 14 residues. The CDR3 DNA sequence: TGTGCCAGCAAAGGGGCAACGGACACAGATACGCAGTATTGT. Translated: CASKGATDTDTQYC.

The chain joins TRBV5-1 to TRBJ2-1; D uncertain. Trimming took 2 bases from V and 7 from J, leaving 4 bases between them. Per germline, CDR1 SGHRS and CDR2 YFSETQ. This CDR3 has 11 residues. The CDR3 loop is CASSFKNEQFF. The CDR3, as DNA: TGCGCCAGCAGCTTTAAAAATGAGCAGTTCTTC.

V and J are TRBV5-1 and TRBJ2-5; maybe TRBD2 (6 bases). V shed 0 bases and J shed 2 bases, with 14 bases lying between them. CDR1 and CDR2 (germline): SGHRS, YFSETQ. The CDR3 spans 16 residues. The CDR3 bases are TGCGCCAGCAGCTTGGCGGCGGGGCCCCTACAAGAGACCCAGTACTTC. Its protein product is CASSLAAGPLQETQYF.

This clonotype was seen a handful of times. CDR3 nucleotides: TGTGCCAGCAGTTTACAGAGCTCTGGAAACACCATATATTTT. Protein product: CASSLQSSGNTIYF. The rearrangement uses TRBV28 and TRBJ1-3, with D hard to call. The germline V gene encodes CDR1 MDHEN and CDR2 SYDVKM. The CDR3 length is 14 residues. Trimming removed 2 bases at V and 0 bases at J, with 5 bases between.

The chain combines TRBV29-1 with TRBJ1-5; no clear D. CDR3 length: 13 amino acids. Germline V gene sequence: CDR1 SQVTM, CDR2 ANQGSEA. Trimming left V 4 bases short and J 0 bases short, with 7 bases between. The CDR3 reads CSVGDGSNQPQHF. CDR3 nucleotide sequence: TGCAGCGTTGGTGACGGTAGCAATCAGCCCCAGCATTTT.

This clonotype was found a few times. The genes are TRBV20-1 and TRBJ2-1; weak D call: TRBD2 (6 bases). This CDR3 spans 14 amino acids. Germline assignment: CDR1 DFQATT and CDR2 SNEGSKA (reference sequence). Trimming stripped 3 bases from V and 5 bases from J, with 14 bases between. CDR3 coding DNA: TGCAGTGCTAGGGCGGGGAGTATCAACAATGAGCAGTTCTTC. This sequence encodes CSARAGSINNEQFF.

This chain connects TRBV5-6 to TRBJ2-2; D is unresolved. The CDR3 has 15 residues. V shed 0 bases and J shed 1 base, with 7 bases lying between them. In germline, CDR1 is SGHDT, CDR2 YYEEEE. The CDR3 spells CASSLGWLNTGELFF. The DNA for the CDR3 is TGTGCCAGCAGCTTGGGTTGGCTGAACACCGGGGAGCTGTTTTTT.

The chain employs TRBV14 and TRBJ2-7; D not resolved. This CDR3 region has 13 residues. The germline V and J ends were trimmed by 1 base and 7 bases, with 11 bases remaining between them. The germline V gene encodes CDR1 SGHDN and CDR2 FVKESK. As DNA, the CDR3 is TGTGCCAGCAGCCAAGTCCCCCTCGGAGAGCAGTACTTC. It encodes CASSQVPLGEQYF.

The genes are TRBV10-3 and TRBJ2-1; the D is unclear. CDR3 length equals 14 residues. CDR1 is ENHRY, CDR2 SYGVKD, per germline. The V end lost 0 bases, the J end lost 5 bases, and 8 bases lay between the germline ends. Here the CDR3 reads CAISESLGHNEQFF. DNA for the CDR3: TGTGCCATCAGTGAGTCGCTGGGCCACAATGAGCAGTTCTTC.

This clonotype was observed at least ten times. This chain connects TRBV29-1 to TRBJ2-6; a weak D match, TRBD2 (5 bases). In germline, CDR1 is SQVTM, CDR2 ANQGSEA. This CDR3 has 14 amino acids. V lost 6 bases and J 0 bases, leaving 9 bases between the germline ends. CDR3: CSVQRDSGANVLTF. In nucleotides, the CDR3 is TGCAGCGTCCAACGGGACTCTGGGGCCAACGTCCTGACTTTC.

This clonotype has just a few counts. The V call is TRBV27, the J call TRBJ1-2; tentatively, D is TRBD1 (5 bases). Germline V CDR1 and CDR2: MNHEY, SMNVEV (reference sequence). Deletions cut 4 bases from V and 0 bases from J, with 12 bases between. The CDR3 loop spans 15 amino acids. The CDR3 DNA reads TGTGCCAGCAGTTCCGGGGGACTAGCTAACTATGGCTACACCTTC. Translating it yields CASSSGGLANYGYTF.

This sequence joins TRBV19 and TRBJ1-2; no firm D call. CDR3 size: 13 residues. Germline V gene lookup returns CDR1 LNHDA and CDR2 SQIVND (reference sequence). V was shortened by 8 bases and J by 8 bases, with 18 bases between the two germline ends. CDR3 sequence (DNA): TGTGCCAGTTCTTCCCTTATAGGGAGGGGCTACACCTTC. As protein: CASSSLIGRGYTF.

This clonotype has just one count. The V and J genes are TRBV20-1 and TRBJ2-7, with 10 bases fitting TRBD2. The CDR3 covers 15 residues. The trim removed 5 bases at V and 5 bases at J, leaving 12 bases unmatched. The V gene's germline CDR1 is DFQATT and CDR2 SNEGSKA (reference sequence). The CDR3 region has the DNA TGCAGTGCTTCCGCCGGGGCTAGCGGGAGTAACGAGCAGTACTTC. Protein product: CSASAGASGSNEQYF.

Of note for this clonotype: A read error may account for a junction end that differs from germline. The chain links TRBV20-1 to TRBJ2-7; a possible D gene is TRBD1 (5 bases). This CDR3 has 13 amino acids. Germline loops: CDR1 DFQATT, CDR2 SNEGSKA (reference sequence). This chain's CDR3 is CSARAALTDSPHF. The CDR3 coding sequence is TGCAGTGCTAGAGCAGCATTGACAGACTCTCCGCACTTC.

The chain uses TRBV13 and TRBJ2-3, with D tentatively TRBD2 (5 bases). The CDR3 extends over 15 amino acids. V lost 5 bases and J lost 2, with 14 bases in between. CDR1 is PRHDT and CDR2 is FYEKMQ in the germline V gene (reference sequence). CDR3 loop: CASSLLGSNTDTQYF. CDR3 nucleotide sequence: TGTGCCAGCAGCCTACTAGGCAGCAACACAGATACGCAGTATTTT.

This clonotype was seen more than once but under ten times. This chain uses TRBV7-2 with TRBJ2-7; possible D gene TRBD1, 6 bases. CDR1 and CDR2 (germline): SGHTA, FQGNSA. CDR3 length equals 14 residues. Trimming left V 4 bases short and J 0 bases short, with 10 bases between. CDR3 sequence reads: CASSSNRVSYEQYF. DNA of the CDR3: TGTGCCAGCAGCTCTAACAGGGTCTCCTACGAGCAGTACTTC.

This clonotype was recorded a few times. The chain is built from TRBV6-6 and TRBJ2-7; possibly TRBD1 or TRBD2 for D (5 bases each). Trimming removed 5 bases from V and 2 bases from J, with 13 bases in between. The CDR3 consists of 14 residues. The germline gives CDR1 MNHNY, CDR2 SVGAGI (reference sequence). As DNA, the CDR3 is TGTGCCAGCAGTCAGACCGGGACCCCCTACGAGCAGTACTTC. It specifies CASSQTGTPYEQYF.

This clonotype was counted between two and nine times. This rearrangement joins TRBV29-1 to TRBJ2-7, with a weak D call TRBD1 (5 bases). The V end was cut by 5 bases, the J end by 3 bases, with 17 bases between. CDR3 length: 14 amino acids. From germline, CDR1 is SQVTM and CDR2 ANQGSEA. In DNA form, the CDR3 reads TGCAGCGTTCTCGACAGCTTCGGTAACTACGAGCAGTACTTC. Translated: CSVLDSFGNYEQYF.

As DNA, the CDR3 is TGTGCCAGTAGTGTCTCTAGCACAGATACGCAGTATTTT. Encoded protein: CASSVSSTDTQYF. The rearrangement uses TRBV19 and TRBJ2-3, with D unresolved. CDR1 LNHDA and CDR2 SQIVND come from the germline V gene (reference sequence). The CDR3 length is 13 residues. V shed 5 bases and J shed 0 bases, with 6 bases lying between them.

The rearrangement links TRBV19 to TRBJ2-2; 8 nucleotides line up with TRBD1. This CDR3 spans 17 amino acids. Germline CDR1 and CDR2: LNHDA and SQIVND (reference sequence). V gave up 7 bases and J gave up 0 bases; unmatched junction bases: 10. CDR3 DNA sequence: TGTGCCAGTAAGGACAGGGTGGGGTTTACGAACACCGGGGAGCTGTTTTTT. It yields the protein CASKDRVGFTNTGELFF.

The chain recombines TRBV5-1 with TRBJ2-7; 13 bases fit TRBD2. CDR3 length: 15 residues. CDR1 and CDR2 (germline): SGHRS, YFSETQ. The ends lost 4 bases at V and 5 bases at J; junction bases unmatched: 6. CDR3 nucleotide sequence: TGCGCCAGCAGCCTCCCGGGACTAGCGGGGAACGAGCAGTACTTC. It translates to CASSLPGLAGNEQYF.

V gene TRBV10-3 combines with J gene TRBJ2-7; D not resolved. V shed 0 bases and J shed 2 bases, with 8 bases lying between them. Germline assignment: CDR1 ENHRY and CDR2 SYGVKD. CDR3 length: 14 amino acids. As DNA, the CDR3 is TGTGCCATCAGTGAGTCAAGCCTGACCTACGAGCAGTACTTC. The encoded protein is CAISESSLTYEQYF.

This clonotype occurred once. CDR3 DNA: TGCGCCAGCAGCAGAACCGGGACTAGCGGGAGTGGTGCAGATACGCAGTATTTT. Translated: CASSRTGTSGSGADTQYF. The chain uses TRBV5-1 and TRBJ2-3, with 14 bases matching TRBD2. Germline-derived CDR1 and CDR2 are SGHRS and YFSETQ. V shed 4 bases and J 4 bases; nucleotides not matched to a gene: 11. The CDR3 covers 18 residues.

The V call is TRBV9, the J call TRBJ2-2, with 11 bases that match TRBD2. The CDR3 covers 17 residues. CDR1 is SGDLS, CDR2 YYNGEE, per germline. Unmatched junction bases numbered 8, after V lost 3 bases and J lost 4 bases. CDR3 residues: CASSAYGLAGGTGELFF. CDR3 nucleotide sequence: TGTGCCAGCAGCGCCTACGGTCTAGCGGGAGGCACCGGGGAGCTGTTTTTT.

This clonotype has just a few counts. The chain links TRBV11-2 to TRBJ2-1; 7 positions match TRBD2. The CDR3 sequence is 15 residues long. The germline gives CDR1 SGHAT, CDR2 FQNNGV. J gave up 1 base and V 5 bases, and 5 bases lay outside the gene matches. The CDR3 DNA is TGTGCCAGCAGCGCCGAGCGGGGTTCCTACAATGAGCAGTTCTTC. Translation: CASSAERGSYNEQFF.

This clonotype showed up just a few times. V and J are TRBV10-3 and TRBJ2-3; D gene ambiguous. Between the trimmed V and J ends, which lost 7 bases and 2 bases, there was a span of 10 bases. Germline V gene sequence: CDR1 ENHRY, CDR2 SYGVKD. The CDR3 has 13 residues. CDR3 bases: TGTGCCATCACTCCAACAGACACAGATACGCAGTATTTT. Amino acids: CAITPTDTDTQYF.

V gene TRBV19 combines with J gene TRBJ2-1; 9 positions agree with TRBD2. With V trimmed by 5 bases and J by 4 bases, 6 bases remained unmatched. This CDR3 has 15 amino acids. Germline CDR1 reads LNHDA; CDR2 reads SQIVND (reference sequence). CDR3 region: CASSLSGSNYNEQFF. DNA for the CDR3: TGTGCCAGTAGTCTTAGCGGGAGTAATTACAATGAGCAGTTCTTC.

This clonotype was counted a few times. The V gene is TRBV7-2, the J gene TRBJ1-4; 9 positions agree with TRBD1. Germline V gives CDR1 SGHTA, CDR2 FQGNSA. Trimming removed 2 bases from V and 2 bases from J; junction bases left unmatched: 6. This CDR3 has 17 residues. CDR3 sequence reads: CASSLIRGQGTNEKLFF. CDR3 in DNA: TGTGCCAGCAGCTTAATAAGGGGACAGGGCACTAATGAAAAACTGTTTTTT.